One sample yielded the 2 T cell receptor beta chains listed below, sequenced in a study of blood T cell dynamics during melanoma immunotherapy. Sequenced by immunoSEQ multiplex PCR; TCRdb stores in-frame clones only, minus some. Of 20,000 to 30,000 clones in the sample, roughly nine tenths were seen once. Sample time point: pre-treatment baseline. The sample was blood, taken from a patient treated with checkpoint blockade. The receptors originated from a human donor with melanoma.

J is TRBJ2-4 and V is TRBV29-1, with D maybe TRBD2 (5 bases). CDR1 and CDR2 (germline): SQVTM, ANQGSEA. V was cut by 4 bases and J by 6 bases, with 13 bases left in between. CDR3 size: 13 residues. For the CDR3, the DNA is TGCAGCGTTGTGGTCGGAGGAGGAAACATTCAGTACTTC. The encoded protein is CSVVVGGGNIQYF.

The chain carries TRBV27 and TRBJ2-3; D is unclear. Trimming took 6 bases from V and 2 from J, leaving 12 bases between them. The CDR3 extends over 14 amino acids. The germline V gene encodes CDR1 MNHEY and CDR2 SMNVEV (reference sequence). The DNA for the CDR3 is TGTGCCAGCAGACGGACCCTTTACACAGATACGCAGTATTTT. It yields the protein CASRRTLYTDTQYF.